A single T cell receptor beta chain is shown here with its context. Its antigen is not identified. This record comes from a study of chemoradiotherapy in HPV16-positive cancers. Study-level results: Candidate HPV-specific clones and E7-related TCR motifs grew in tumor during treatment.

Using immunoSEQ multiplex PCR, the repertoire was profiled, and TCRdb retains in-frame clones only, with some absent. The data show over 8,500 clones, about 85% seen once. V lost 0 bases and J lost 8; bases outside the gene matches: 6. Germline loops: CDR1 SGHRS, CDR2 YFSETQ. The CDR3 extends over 16 amino acids. The sample was tumor tissue, taken from a patient who underwent chemoradiotherapy. The rearrangement links TRBV5-1 to TRBJ2-1, with 12 bases lining up with TRBD2. This TCR came from a human donor with HPV-associated anogenital cancer. This chain's CDR3 is CASSLVASGRADEQFF. The CDR3 DNA follows: TGCGCCAGCAGCTTGGTCGCTAGCGGGAGGGCCGATGAGCAGTTCTTC. Drawing the rest from reference TRBV5-1 and TRBJ2-1, the complete variable domain is KAGVTQTPRYLIKTRGQQVTLSCSPISGHRSVSWYQQTPGQGLQFLFEYFSETQRNKGNFPGRFSGRQFSNSRSEMNVSTLELGDSALYLCASSLVASGRADEQFFGPGTRLTVL.